Listed here is a single T cell receptor (beta chain). Its antigen remains unknown. V lost 0 bases, J lost 1 base, and 13 bases lay in between. The CDR3 totals 16 residues. In germline, CDR1 is SGDLS, CDR2 YYNGEE. Profiled with immunoSEQ multiplex PCR; TCRdb holds only in-frame clones, not every one. The sample has 120,000 to 150,000 clones; 75% to 90% are singletons. This entry is derived from a study of Ad26.COV2.S vaccination and SARS-CoV-2 variants. Study-wide points: Comparability of non-spike TCR breadth was observed across vaccine and placebo recipients. Spike-specific CD8+ and CD4+ T cell responses reportedly showed substantial breadth after vaccination. People given the vaccine had a wider spike-specific TCR breadth than placebo recipients did.

This chain joins TRBV9 and TRBJ1-1; D is perhaps TRBD1 (5 bases). This sequence originates from a human donor who had recovered from COVID-19. This material consisted of peripheral blood, taken after recovery from COVID-19. CDR3 DNA sequence: TGTGCCAGCAGCGTAGTCCCGGCAGGGTCGAACACTGAAGCTTTCTTT. Its protein product is CASSVVPAGSNTEAFF. Full variable domain (remainder filled in from reference TRBV9 and TRBJ1-1): DSGVTQTPKHLITATGQRVTLRCSPRSGDLSVYWYQQSLDQGLQFLIQYYNGEERAKGNILERFSAQQFPDLHSELNLSSLELGDSALYFCASSVVPAGSNTEAFFGQGTRLTVV.